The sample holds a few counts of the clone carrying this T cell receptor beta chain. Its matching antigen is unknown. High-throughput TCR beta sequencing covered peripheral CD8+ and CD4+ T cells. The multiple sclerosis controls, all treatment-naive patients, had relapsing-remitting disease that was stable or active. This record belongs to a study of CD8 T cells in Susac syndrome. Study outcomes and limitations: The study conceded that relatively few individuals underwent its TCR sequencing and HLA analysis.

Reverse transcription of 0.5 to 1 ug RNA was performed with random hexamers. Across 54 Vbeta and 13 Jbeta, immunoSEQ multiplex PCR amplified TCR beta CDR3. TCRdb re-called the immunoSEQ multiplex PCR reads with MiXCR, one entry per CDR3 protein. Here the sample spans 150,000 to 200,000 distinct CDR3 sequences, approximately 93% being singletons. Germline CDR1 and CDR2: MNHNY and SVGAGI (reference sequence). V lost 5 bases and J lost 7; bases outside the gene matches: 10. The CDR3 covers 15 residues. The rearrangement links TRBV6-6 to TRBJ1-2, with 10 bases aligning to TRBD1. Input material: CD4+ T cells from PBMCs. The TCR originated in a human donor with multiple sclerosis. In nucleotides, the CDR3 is TGTGCCAGCAGTGTTGGGGACAGGGGCACCCGTGGCTACACCTTC. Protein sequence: CASSVGDRGTRGYTF.